In its sample, the clone carrying this T cell receptor (beta chain) was seen a few times. No antigen is known for it. The CDR3 end shows no conserved phenylalanine or tryptophan, and so a read error is likely. Amplification of TCR beta CDR3 regions used RNA as the template. Using the HTBI primer set, a first-round RT-PCR was run on the TCR CDR3. Each CDR3 protein is one row after TCRdb ran MiXCR on the multiplex PCR reads. In the table there are 500,000 to 750,000 distinct CDR3 sequences, over 12% of which are singletons. These data originate in a study of T cells in Graves' hyperthyroidism and ophthalmopathy. General study findings and limits: The model identified upcoming ophthalmopathy a median 6.5 months ahead of onset.

PBMCs stemmed from less than 13 ml fresh peripheral blood. Germline CDR1 and CDR2: SGHAT and FQNNGV. The CDR3 extends over 11 amino acids. V dropped 5 bases and J dropped 7 bases, with 8 bases sitting between them. The chain uses TRBV11-2 and TRBJ1-1; no clear D gene. The receptor was derived from a woman in her late teens or twenties with Graves' ophthalmopathy. The sample comprised blood. The CDR3 here is CASSPAYEAFL. CDR3 sequence (DNA): TGTGCCAGCAGCCCCGCATATGAAGCTTTCCTT.